The entry below gives a single T cell receptor (beta chain) sequence along with its context. This entry belongs to a study of cytomegalovirus exposure and HLA in healthy donors. This CDR3 has 13 residues. V lost 6 bases, J lost 5 bases, and 5 bases stayed unmatched. Per germline, CDR1 LNHDA and CDR2 SQIVND (reference sequence). This PCR relied on a set of 60 Vbeta primers and 13 Jbeta primers. Repertoires were generated with immunoSEQ multiplex PCR, while TCRdb's copy carries only in-frame clones and drops some. The sample includes approximately 180,000 clones, around four fifths of them seen just once.

The clonotype was recovered from a woman in her sixties in good health and CMV-seropositive. The J gene is TRBJ2-7, the V gene TRBV19; TRBD1 matches 9 bases. The sample was PBMCs. CDR3 in amino acids: CASRPTGGNEQYF. The CDR3 DNA reads as TGTGCCAGTAGACCGACAGGGGGAAACGAGCAGTACTTC.